These 8 T cell receptor beta chains share one sample of origin, sequenced in a study of T-cell memory formation after mild COVID-19. TCRdb reanalysed the 5' RACE reads using MiXCR and keeps one entry per CDR3 protein. The sample shows over 120,000 distinct CDR3 sequences, roughly 6.2% of them seen only once. Sample: PBMCs or a T cell subset sorted from them (not recorded which). The source is an adult woman who had mild COVID-19 (a few samples of this study predate the infection). Cell type and time point are not known.

V usage is TRBV2 and J usage is TRBJ2-2; D is undetermined. The CDR3 is made up of 12 amino acids. V was shortened by 6 bases and J by 7 bases, with 9 bases between the two germline ends. The germline CDR1 and CDR2 sequences are SNHLY and FYNNEI. CDR3 protein: CASRFAVGELFF. For the CDR3, the DNA is TGTGCCAGCAGATTTGCCGTCGGGGAGCTGTTTTTT.

This clonotype showed up many times. The CDR3 region is CASSFGQGPTGELFF. Here the CDR3 DNA reads TGCGCCAGCAGCTTTGGACAGGGTCCCACCGGGGAGCTGTTTTTT. V is TRBV5-1 and J is TRBJ2-2; 8 bases are a match to TRBD1. Germline V gives CDR1 SGHRS, CDR2 YFSETQ. The CDR3 is made up of 15 amino acids. V lost 2 bases to trimming and J lost 4 bases; unmatched junction nucleotides: 4.

At least ten counts were recorded for this clonotype. The J gene is TRBJ1-2, the V gene TRBV6-6, with 8 nucleotides matching TRBD1. V lost 2 bases, J lost 6 bases, and 5 bases stayed unmatched. CDR3 size: 14 residues. CDR1 and CDR2 (germline): MNHNY, SVGAGI (reference sequence). The CDR3: CASSYPTGGNGYTF. The DNA of the CDR3 is TGTGCCAGCAGTTACCCAACAGGGGGGAATGGCTACACCTTC.

Only a few counts were recorded for this clonotype. The chain is built from TRBV20-1 and TRBJ1-3; D gene uncertain. Trimming pared 3 bases from V and 11 bases from J, leaving 17 bases between. Germline values: CDR1 DFQATT, CDR2 SNEGSKA (reference sequence). The CDR3 has 13 residues. The CDR3 is CSARPNGESAIYF. DNA for the CDR3: TGCAGTGCTAGGCCAAACGGCGAGAGCGCCATATATTTT.

This clonotype has a count of ten or more. The rearrangement joins TRBV7-9 to TRBJ2-3; D not resolved. This CDR3 region has 13 residues. Trimming removed 3 bases from V and 6 bases from J, with 10 bases in between. Germline lookup yields CDR1 SEHNR and CDR2 FQNEAQ (reference sequence). In DNA form, the CDR3 reads TGTGCCAGCAGCTTGGGCCCCTCTGATACGCAGTATTTT. As protein: CASSLGPSDTQYF.

This clonotype was observed many times. The chain uses TRBV7-6 and TRBJ2-7; D possibly corresponds to TRBD2 (5 bases). The CDR3 is made up of 15 amino acids. Trimming cost V 4 bases and J 2 bases, with 15 bases left between them. Germline loops: CDR1 SGHVS, CDR2 FNYEAQ. In nucleotides, the CDR3 is TGTGCCAGCAGCTCACTTCCGGGGAAGACCTACGAGCAGTACTTC. It is translated as CASSSLPGKTYEQYF.

The chain recombines TRBV21-1 with TRBJ2-1; the table's D call, TRBD2, was not checked against the DNA. TRBV21-1 is shown as a pseudogene. The CDR3 length is 16 residues. This chain's CDR3 is CASSKVVGGPVNEQFF. The CDR3 DNA sequence: TGTGCCAGCAGCAAAGTGGTGGGAGGGCCCGTCAATGAGCAGTTCTTC.

In this sample, this clonotype turned up a few times. The chain has TRBV7-9 and TRBJ1-2; TRBD1 might be the D (6 bases). The CDR3 runs to 13 residues. V was clipped by 7 bases and J by 6 bases, with 15 bases between them. Germline CDR1 is SEHNR and CDR2 is FQNEAQ (reference sequence). The CDR3 spells CASTPAGAHGYTF. The CDR3 DNA reads as TGTGCCAGCACCCCAGCGGGGGCCCATGGCTACACCTTC.